Included here is one T cell receptor (beta chain) sequence, with context. This sample stems from a study of T cell responses to AZD1222 COVID-19 vaccine. The germline V and J ends were trimmed by 0 bases and 5 bases, with 13 bases remaining between them. The germline V gene has CDR1 LGHNA and CDR2 YNFKEQ. The CDR3 is 15 residues long. TCRdb's table, derived via immunoSEQ multiplex PCR, lists solely in-frame clones and lacks some. The repertoire holds around 99,000 clones, approximately 91% seen once, with over 6.5% in the top ten. Sequencing was performed on peripheral blood, taken on day 0 of AZD1222 vaccination. The chain links TRBV4-2 to TRBJ2-5, with D hard to call. The TCR was taken from an adult in good health. Here the CDR3 DNA reads TGTGCCAGCAGCCAAGATTTAGTAAGGGTTGAGACCCAGTACTTC. Translated, it gives CASSQDLVRVETQYF.